This T cell receptor beta chain was found in a study of T-cell reconstitution after alpha-beta-depleted transplantation in children. Preparing the TCRbeta library involved the use of unique molecular identifiers. TCRdb recomputed calls from the PCR reads with MiXCR, one row per CDR3 protein. The sample includes more than 40,000 distinct CDR3 sequences, 50% to 55% of them seen just once. J was trimmed by 4 bases and V by 7 bases; bases with no gene match: 9. The germline CDR1 and CDR2 sequences are SEHNR and FQNEAQ (reference sequence). The CDR3 is 15 amino acids. The chain carries TRBV7-9 and TRBJ2-2, with 7 bases aligning to TRBD1. The sequence derives from a boy younger than two with SCID, due to receive a stem cell transplant. Sequencing used peripheral blood, obtained before TCRalphabeta/CD19-depleted stem cell transplant. The CDR3: CASTLPTGSTGELFF. CDR3 in DNA: TGTGCCAGCACGTTACCGACAGGGTCCACCGGGGAGCTGTTTTTT.